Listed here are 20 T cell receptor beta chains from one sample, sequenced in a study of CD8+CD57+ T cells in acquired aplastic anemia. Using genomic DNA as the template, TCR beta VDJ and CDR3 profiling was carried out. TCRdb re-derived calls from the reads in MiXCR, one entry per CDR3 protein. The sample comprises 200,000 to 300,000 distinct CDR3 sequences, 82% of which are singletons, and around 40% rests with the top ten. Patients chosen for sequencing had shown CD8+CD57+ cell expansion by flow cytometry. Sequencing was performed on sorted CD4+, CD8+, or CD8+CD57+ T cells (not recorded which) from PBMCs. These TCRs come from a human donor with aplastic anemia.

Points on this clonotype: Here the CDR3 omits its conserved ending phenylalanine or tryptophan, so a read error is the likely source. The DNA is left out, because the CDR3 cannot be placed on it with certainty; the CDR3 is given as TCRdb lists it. This CDR3 reads CASSADRASCYSP. This chain uses TRBV9 with TRBJ1-2. The CDR3 totals 13 residues, both ends included. Germline CDR1 reads SGDLS; CDR2 reads YYNGEE.

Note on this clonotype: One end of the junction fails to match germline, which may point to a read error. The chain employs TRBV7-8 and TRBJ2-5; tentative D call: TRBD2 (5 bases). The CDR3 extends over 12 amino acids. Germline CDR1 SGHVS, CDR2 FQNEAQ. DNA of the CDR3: TGTGCCAGCCGCGGCGGTAGTGCGGGTGGACACTTC. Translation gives CASRGGSAGGHF.

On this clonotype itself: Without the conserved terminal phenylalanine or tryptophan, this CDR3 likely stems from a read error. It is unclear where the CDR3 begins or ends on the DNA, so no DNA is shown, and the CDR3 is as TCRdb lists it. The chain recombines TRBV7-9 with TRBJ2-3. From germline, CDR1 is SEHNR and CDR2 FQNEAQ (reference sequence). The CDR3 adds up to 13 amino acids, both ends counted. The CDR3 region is CASSHADGASEQY.

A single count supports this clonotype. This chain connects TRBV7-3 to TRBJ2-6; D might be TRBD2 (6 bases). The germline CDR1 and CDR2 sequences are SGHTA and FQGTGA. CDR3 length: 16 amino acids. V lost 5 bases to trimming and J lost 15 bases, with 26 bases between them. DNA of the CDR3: TGTGCCAGCAGCGTAGTAGAGGGAGGAAACGTTCATGGCCTGACTTTC. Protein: CASSVVEGGNVHGLTF. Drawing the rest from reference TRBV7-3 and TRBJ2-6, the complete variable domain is GAGVSQTPSNKVTEKGKYVELRCDPISGHTALYWYRQSLGQGPEFLIYFQGTGAADDSGLPNDRFFAVRPEGSVSTLKIQRTERGDSAVYLCASSVVEGGNVHGLTFGAGSRLTVL.

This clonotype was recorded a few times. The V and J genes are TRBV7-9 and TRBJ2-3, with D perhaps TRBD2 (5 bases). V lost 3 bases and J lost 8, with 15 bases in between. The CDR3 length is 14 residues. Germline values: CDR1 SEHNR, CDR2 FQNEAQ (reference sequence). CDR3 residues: CASSFEGSGGTQYF. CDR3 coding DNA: TGTGCCAGCAGCTTTGAGGGAAGCGGCGGTACGCAGTATTTT.

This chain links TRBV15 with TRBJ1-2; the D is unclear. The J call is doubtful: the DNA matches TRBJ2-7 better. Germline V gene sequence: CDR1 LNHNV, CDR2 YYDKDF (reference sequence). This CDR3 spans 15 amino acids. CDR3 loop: CATSRGLEGAYEQYF. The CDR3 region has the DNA TGTGCCACCAGCAGGGGATTGGAAGGCGCCTACGAGCAGTACTTC.

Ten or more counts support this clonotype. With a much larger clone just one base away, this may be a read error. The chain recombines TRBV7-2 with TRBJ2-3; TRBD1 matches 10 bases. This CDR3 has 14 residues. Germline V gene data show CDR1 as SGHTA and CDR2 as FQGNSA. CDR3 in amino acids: CASSLTGGADYDYF. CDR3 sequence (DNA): TGTGCCAGCAGCTTGACAGGGGGCGCCGACTATGACTACTTT.

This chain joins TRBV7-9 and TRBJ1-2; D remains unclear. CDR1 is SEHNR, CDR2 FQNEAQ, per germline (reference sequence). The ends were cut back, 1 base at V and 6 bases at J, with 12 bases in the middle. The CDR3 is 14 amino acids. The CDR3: CASSLVSGRDGYTF. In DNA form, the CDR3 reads TGTGCCAGCAGCTTAGTATCGGGGAGGGATGGCTACACCTTC.

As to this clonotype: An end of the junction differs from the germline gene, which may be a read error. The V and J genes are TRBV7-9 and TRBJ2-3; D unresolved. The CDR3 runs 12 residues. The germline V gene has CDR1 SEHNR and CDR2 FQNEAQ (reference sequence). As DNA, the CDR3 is TGCGCCAGCAGCCTGGGCTCAGCTGCTAAGTATTTT. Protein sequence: CASSLGSAAKYF.

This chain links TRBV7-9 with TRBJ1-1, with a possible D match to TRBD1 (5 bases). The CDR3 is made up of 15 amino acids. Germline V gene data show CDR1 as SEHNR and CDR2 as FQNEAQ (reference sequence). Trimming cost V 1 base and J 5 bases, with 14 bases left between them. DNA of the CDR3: TGTGCCAGCAGCTTAGATCTGCTAGGGGAGACTGAAGCTTTCTTT. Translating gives CASSLDLLGETEAFF.

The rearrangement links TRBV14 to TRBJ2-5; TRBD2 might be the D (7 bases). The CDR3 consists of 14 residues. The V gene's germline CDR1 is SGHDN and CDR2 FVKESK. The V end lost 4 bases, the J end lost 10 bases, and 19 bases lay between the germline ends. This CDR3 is CASSPRQGEGDQYF. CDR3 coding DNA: TGTGCCAGCAGCCCCCGCCAAGGGGAGGGGGACCAGTACTTC. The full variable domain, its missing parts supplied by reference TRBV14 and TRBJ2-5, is EAGVTQFPSHSVIEKGQTVTLRCDPISGHDNLYWYRRVMGKEIKFLLHFVKESKQDESGMPNNRFLAERTGGTYSTLKVQPAELEDSGVYFCASSPRQGEGDQYFGPGTRLLVL.

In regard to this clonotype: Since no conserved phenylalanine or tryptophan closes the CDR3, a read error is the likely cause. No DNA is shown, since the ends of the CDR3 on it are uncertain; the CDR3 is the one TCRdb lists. CDR3 loop: CAVIGGAETETL. This chain joins TRBV7-3 and TRBJ2-5; the table names TRBD1, a call not compared with the DNA. The CDR3 spans 12 residues, counting both ends. Germline V gene lookup returns CDR1 SGHTA and CDR2 FQGTGA.

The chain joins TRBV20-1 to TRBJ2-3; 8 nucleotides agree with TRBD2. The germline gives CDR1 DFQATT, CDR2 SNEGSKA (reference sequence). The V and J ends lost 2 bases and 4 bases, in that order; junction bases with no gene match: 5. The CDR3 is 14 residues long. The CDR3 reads CSARSIAGSDTQYF. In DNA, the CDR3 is TGCAGTGCTAGATCCATAGCGGGGTCAGATACGCAGTATTTT.

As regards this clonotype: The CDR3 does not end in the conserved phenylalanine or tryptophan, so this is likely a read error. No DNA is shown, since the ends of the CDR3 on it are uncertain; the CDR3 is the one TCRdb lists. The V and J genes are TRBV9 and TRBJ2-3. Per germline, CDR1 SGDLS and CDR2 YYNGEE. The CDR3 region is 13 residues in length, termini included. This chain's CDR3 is CASGVGGKSTKNL.

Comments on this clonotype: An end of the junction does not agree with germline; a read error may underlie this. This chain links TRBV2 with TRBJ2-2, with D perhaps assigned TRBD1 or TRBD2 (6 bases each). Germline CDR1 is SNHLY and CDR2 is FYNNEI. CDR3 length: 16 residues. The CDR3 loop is CASGEWWTDTPGEVFF. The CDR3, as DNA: TGTGCCAGCGGGGAGTGGTGGACAGATACGCCGGGGGAGGTGTTTTTT.

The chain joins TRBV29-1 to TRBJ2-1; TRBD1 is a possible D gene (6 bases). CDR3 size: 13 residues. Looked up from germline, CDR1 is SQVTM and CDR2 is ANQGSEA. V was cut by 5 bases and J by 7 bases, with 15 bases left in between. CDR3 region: CSVRQGNMNEQFF. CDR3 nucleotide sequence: TGCAGCGTTAGGCAGGGGAATATGAATGAGCAGTTCTTC.

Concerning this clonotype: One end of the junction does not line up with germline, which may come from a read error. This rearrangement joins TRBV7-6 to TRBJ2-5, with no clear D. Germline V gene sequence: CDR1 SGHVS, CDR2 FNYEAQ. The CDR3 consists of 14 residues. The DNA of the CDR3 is TGTGCCAGCAGCATAGCCCACGAGACAAAAACCCAGCACTTC. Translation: CASSIAHETKTQHF.

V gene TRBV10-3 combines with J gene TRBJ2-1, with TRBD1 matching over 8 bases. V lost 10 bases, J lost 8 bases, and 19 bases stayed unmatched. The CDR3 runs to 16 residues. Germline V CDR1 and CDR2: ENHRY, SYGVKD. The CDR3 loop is CASSQGTGQGQDEQFF. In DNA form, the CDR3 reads TGTGCCAGCAGCCAGGGGACCGGACAGGGTCAGGATGAGCAGTTCTTC.

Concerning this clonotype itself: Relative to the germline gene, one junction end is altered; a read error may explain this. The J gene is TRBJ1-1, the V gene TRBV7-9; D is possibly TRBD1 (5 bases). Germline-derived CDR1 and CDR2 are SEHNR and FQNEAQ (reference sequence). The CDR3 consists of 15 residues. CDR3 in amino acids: CASSLGEGGNNEAFF. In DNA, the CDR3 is TGTGCCAGCAGCTTGGGGGAGGGCGGCAACAATGAAGCTTTCTTT.

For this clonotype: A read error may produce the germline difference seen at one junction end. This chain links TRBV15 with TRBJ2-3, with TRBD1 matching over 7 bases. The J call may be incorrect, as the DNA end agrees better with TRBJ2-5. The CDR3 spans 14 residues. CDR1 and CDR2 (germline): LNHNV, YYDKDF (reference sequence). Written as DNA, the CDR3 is TGTGCCAGCAGCATAGGGGGCGAGCAAGATACCCAGTACTTC. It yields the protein CASSIGGEQDTQYF.